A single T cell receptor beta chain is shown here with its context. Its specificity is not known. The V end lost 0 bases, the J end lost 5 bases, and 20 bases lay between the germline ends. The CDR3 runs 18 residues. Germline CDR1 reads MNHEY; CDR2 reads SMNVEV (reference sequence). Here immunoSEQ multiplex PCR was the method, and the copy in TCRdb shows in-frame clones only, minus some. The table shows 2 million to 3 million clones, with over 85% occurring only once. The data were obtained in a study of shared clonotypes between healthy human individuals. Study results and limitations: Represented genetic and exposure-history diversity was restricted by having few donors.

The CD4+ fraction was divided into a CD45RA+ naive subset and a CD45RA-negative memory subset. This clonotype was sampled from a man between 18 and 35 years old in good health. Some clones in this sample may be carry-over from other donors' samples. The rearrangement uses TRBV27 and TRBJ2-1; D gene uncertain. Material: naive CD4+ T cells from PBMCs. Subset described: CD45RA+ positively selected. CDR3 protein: CASSLSGRDGRNDNEQFF. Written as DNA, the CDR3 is TGTGCCAGCAGTTTATCAGGGCGCGACGGCCGAAATGACAATGAGCAGTTCTTC.